This TCR beta chain was observed in a study of chemoradiotherapy in HPV16-positive cancers. Findings of the study overall: The functional HPV-specific definition rests on just a couple of HPV16-positive patients. Candidate HPV-specific clones and E7-related TCR motifs grew in tumor during treatment.

Some clones are missing from TCRdb's copy, which holds only in-frame ones; the method was immunoSEQ multiplex PCR. Of some 15,000 clones in the sample, about 90% were seen once. Comment on this clone: Its cognate antigen is unknown.

The receptor was isolated from a human donor with HPV-associated anogenital cancer. The source was blood, collected from a patient who underwent chemoradiotherapy.

The CDR3 is CASSPLTGSDTQYF. CDR3 DNA: TGCGCCAGCAGCCCTCTGACAGGGTCAGATACGCAGTATTTT. This chain joins TRBV5-1 and TRBJ2-3; 7 bases are shared with TRBD1. CDR1 and CDR2 from the germline V gene are SGHRS and YFSETQ. The J segment lost 4 bases and the V segment lost 4 bases, leaving 6 bases of the junction unmatched. The CDR3 totals 14 residues. The whole variable domain, remainder taken from reference TRBV5-1 and TRBJ2-3, is KAGVTQTPRYLIKTRGQQVTLSCSPISGHRSVSWYQQTPGQGLQFLFEYFSETQRNKGNFPGRFSGRQFSNSRSEMNVSTLELGDSALYLCASSPLTGSDTQYFGPGTRLTVL.